The 3 T cell receptor beta chains below all came from one sample that was sequenced in a study of blood T cell repertoires in COVID-19. Some clones are missing from TCRdb's copy, which holds only in-frame ones; the method was immunoSEQ multiplex PCR. The sample consists of some 460,000 clones, around 90% of them appearing once. The sample consisted of PBMCs or T cells enriched from blood (not recorded which). Receptors originate from a woman younger than 35 who had recovered from COVID-19.

The chain combines TRBV6-5 with TRBJ1-1; 8 bases are a match to TRBD1. The CDR3 covers 14 residues. The germline V gene has CDR1 MNHEY and CDR2 SVGAGI. V shed 6 bases, J shed 4 bases, and the junction held 7 bases outside the gene matches. DNA of the CDR3: TGTGCCAGCAGCCCAGGGGGCGGAGGCACTGAAGCTTTCTTT. As protein: CASSPGGGGTEAFF.

This sequence joins TRBV3-1 (or the pseudogene TRBV3-2) and TRBJ2-5; tentatively, D is TRBD2 (5 bases). Germline V gene sequence: CDR1 LGHDT, CDR2 YNNKEL (reference sequence). CDR3 length: 18 amino acids. Trimming stripped 0 bases from V and 4 bases from J, with 21 bases between. CDR3 in amino acids: CASSQDVGSLAGGETQYF. The CDR3 region has the DNA TGTGCCAGCAGCCAAGATGTCGGGTCGCTAGCAGGAGGAGAGACCCAGTACTTC.

About this clone: At the DNA level, this CDR3 is encoded by other sequences in the same sample as well. V usage is TRBV9 and J usage is TRBJ2-3, with D possibly TRBD2 on 6 matching bases. CDR3 length equals 14 residues. Per the germline V gene, CDR1 is SGDLS and CDR2 is YYNGEE. Trimming stripped 2 bases from V and 2 bases from J, with 9 bases between. This CDR3 is CASSVGGDTDTQYF. The CDR3 DNA is TGTGCCAGCAGCGTGGGCGGGGACACAGATACGCAGTATTTT.